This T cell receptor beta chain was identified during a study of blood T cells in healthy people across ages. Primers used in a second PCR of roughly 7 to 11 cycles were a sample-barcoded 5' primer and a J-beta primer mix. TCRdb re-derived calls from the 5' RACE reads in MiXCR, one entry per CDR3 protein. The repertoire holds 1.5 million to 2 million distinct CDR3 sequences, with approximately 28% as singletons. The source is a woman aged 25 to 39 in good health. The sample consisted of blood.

The DNA of the CDR3 is TGTGCCACCAGCAGAGCCCCCCAGGGATCGGAGCAGTACTTC. It specifies CATSRAPQGSEQYF. The chain carries TRBV15 and TRBJ2-7, with D possibly TRBD1 on 5 matching bases. The germline gives CDR1 LNHNV, CDR2 YYDKDF (reference sequence). Trimming took off 1 base at V and 7 bases at J, with 14 bases between the two ends. This CDR3 region has 14 residues.